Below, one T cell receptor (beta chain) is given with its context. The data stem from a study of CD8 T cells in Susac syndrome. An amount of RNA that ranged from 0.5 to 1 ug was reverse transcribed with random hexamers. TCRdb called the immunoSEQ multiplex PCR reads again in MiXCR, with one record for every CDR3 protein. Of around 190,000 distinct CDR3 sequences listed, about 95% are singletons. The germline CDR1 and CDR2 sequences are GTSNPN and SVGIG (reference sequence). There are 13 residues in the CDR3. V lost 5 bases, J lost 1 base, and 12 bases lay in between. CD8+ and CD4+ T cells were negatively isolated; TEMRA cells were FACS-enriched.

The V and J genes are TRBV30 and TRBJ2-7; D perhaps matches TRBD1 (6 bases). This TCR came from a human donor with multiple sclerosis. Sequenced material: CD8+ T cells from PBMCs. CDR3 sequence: CAWERDISYEQYF. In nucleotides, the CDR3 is TGTGCCTGGGAACGGGACATTTCCTACGAGCAGTACTTC. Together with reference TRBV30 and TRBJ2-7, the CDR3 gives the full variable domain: SQTIHQWPATLVQPVGSPLSLECTVEGTSNPNLYWYRQAAGRGLQLLFYSVGIGQISSEVPQNLSASRPQDRQFILSSKKLLLSDSGFYLCAWERDISYEQYFGPGTRLTVT.